This is a list of T cell receptor beta chains from one sample in a study of cytomegalovirus exposure and HLA in healthy donors. Using immunoSEQ multiplex PCR, the repertoire was profiled, and TCRdb retains in-frame clones only, with some absent. The sample has about 100,000 clones; about 70% are singletons. The sample consisted of PBMCs. Receptors originate from a woman between 40 and 50 years old in good health and CMV-seronegative. CDR3s leave out the opening cysteine and the closing phenylalanine or tryptophan. Each record gives: CDR3 length, clone size, D gene, J gene, V gene, CDR3 protein. D genes are given only for firm matches. Expanded clones are given a class, and other clones once, few, many or no size at all.

12	NA	TRBD1	TRBJ1-1	TRBV9	ASSASGQGTEAF
10	NA	TRBD1	TRBJ2-7	TRBV5-1	ASSWTGDEQY
12	NA	TRBD1	TRBJ2-2	TRBV11-1	ASSLATGGVELF
13	NA	TRBD2	TRBJ2-1	TRBV9	ASSVTSGNFNEQF
12	NA	NA	TRBJ1-1	TRBV7-9	ASSLVLGATEAF
11	NA	NA	TRBJ1-6	TRBV30	AWNRGYNSPLH
11	NA	TRBD2	TRBJ2-3	TRBV29-1	SAVAGGWDTQY
14	NA	NA	TRBJ2-1	TRBV29-1	SVDSLGVPSYNEQF
13	NA	TRBD1	TRBJ2-7	TRBV19	ASSIGTGGSYEQY
12	NA	TRBD1	TRBJ2-7	TRBV2	ASRQQGFSYEQY
15	few	NA	TRBJ2-7	TRBV1	TSSQTTGISASYEQY
12	NA	TRBD1	TRBJ1-2	TRBV7-9	SSSHSGTVYGYT
9	NA	NA	TRBJ2-5	TRBV20-1	SAWRGETQY
13	NA	NA	TRBJ2-1	TRBV19	ASSTSQDSYNEQF
14	NA	TRBD2	TRBJ2-1	TRBV7-7	ASSLAASGGSNEQF
14	NA	TRBD1	NA	TRBV4-2	ASSQASGTESYEQY
13	NA	TRBD1	TRBJ2-7	TRBV6-4	ASRDRSHFTYEQY
14	NA	TRBD1	TRBJ2-3	TRBV7-9	ASSSPEGQGRDTQY
13	few	TRBD2	TRBJ2-1	TRBV7-6	ASSLGPAGGLEQF
10	NA	NA	TRBJ1-1	TRBV2	ASLSEASEAF
13	NA	NA	TRBJ2-5	TRBV19	ASSIILGSVETQY
16	NA	NA	TRBJ1-6	TRBV19	ASSILWLRTATVFPLH
12	few	NA	TRBJ2-7	TRBV6-1	ASSVHSQSYEQY
12	NA	NA	TRBJ1-4	TRBV7-2	ASSYHGAQGFLF
13	NA	NA	TRBJ1-1	TRBV19	ASSIDGRENTEAF
14	NA	NA	TRBJ2-4	TRBV5-8	ASSLSPAQAKNIQY
11	NA	NA	TRBJ2-5	TRBV4-2	ASSQGARETQY
13	NA	TRBD1	TRBJ1-6	TRBV18	ASSPDRGPDSPLH
14	NA	TRBD1	TRBJ1-5	TRBV4-1	ASSPGQGASNQPQH
13	NA	NA	TRBJ1-2	TRBV19	ASSSGRGFAYGYT
14	NA	TRBD2	TRBJ2-7	TRBV7-9	SSSFLGIAGGYEQY
13	NA	TRBD1	TRBJ2-1	TRBV5-1	ASSLEGQIHNEQF
9	NA	TRBD1	TRBJ1-2	TRBV25-1	ASRQGYGYT
18	NA	TRBD2	TRBJ2-5	TRBV5-1	ASSLAGVGSGRAFQETQY
11	NA	NA	TRBJ2-5	TRBV19	ASSIQGYGTQY
12	NA	TRBD1	TRBJ2-2	TRBV7-3	ASSGTGNTGELF
12	NA	NA	TRBJ2-5	TRBV9	ASSTGLLFETQY
13	NA	NA	TRBJ1-2	TRBV9	ASSPESSSGPGYT
13	NA	TRBD2	TRBJ2-7	TRBV18	ASSPTSGGLGEQY
12	NA	TRBD1	TRBJ1-4	TRBV5-1	ASSLTQGNEKLF
12	few	NA	TRBJ2-2	TRBV19	ASCDSANTGELF
14	NA	TRBD1	TRBJ1-1	TRBV6-6	ASSNTRGSGNTEAF